What follows describes a single TCR beta chain. Time point: sample taken at primary tumor resection. Sequencing covered unsorted whole RNA taken from tumor, nontumor lung or frozen PBMC. Patients with untreated early-stage non-small cell lung cancer, numbering 55 to 80, were the donors. Trimming shortened V by 5 bases and J by 0 bases, and 12 bases separated the two germline ends. From germline, CDR1 is SGHRS and CDR2 YFSETQ. CDR3 length: 15 amino acids. TCRdb itself ran the 5' RACE reads through MiXCR, one entry per CDR3 protein. The table has about 39,000 distinct CDR3 sequences, 5.8% seen once; the top ten hold 11%. This entry belongs to a study of spatial heterogeneity in lung cancer.

Sequences were derived from PBMCs, sampled at surgery. The source of this sequence is a male donor with early-stage non-small cell lung cancer. J is TRBJ2-1 and V is TRBV5-1; D not resolved. CDR3: CASRADDFSYNEQFF. The CDR3 bases are TGCGCCAGCAGAGCCGACGACTTCTCCTACAATGAGCAGTTCTTC.